The 25 T cell receptor beta chains reported below all come from one sample, sequenced in a study of blood T cell repertoires in COVID-19. Profiling relied on immunoSEQ multiplex PCR, and the TCRdb table lists in-frame clones only, not all of them. The table shows around 250,000 clones, with about four fifths occurring only once. Sequenced sample: PBMCs or T cells enriched from blood (not recorded which). These receptors came from a man aged 35-49 years who had been exposed to COVID-19.

The chain links TRBV30 to TRBJ2-7, with D possibly matching TRBD2 (5 bases). The CDR3 covers 13 residues. Trimming took off 3 bases at V and 2 bases at J, with 11 bases between the two ends. The V gene's germline CDR1 is GTSNPN and CDR2 SVGIG (reference sequence). CDR3 coding DNA: TGTGCCTGGAGAATCGGAGGACCCTACGAGCAGTACTTC. Translating it yields CAWRIGGPYEQYF.

This rearrangement joins TRBV19 to TRBJ2-2, with TRBD1 matching 8 bases. Germline CDR1 and CDR2: LNHDA and SQIVND (reference sequence). The CDR3 runs 15 residues. With 6 bases clipped from V and 5 bases from J, the junction kept 8 bases outside the gene matches. The CDR3 region is CASRQTGEQTGELFF. In DNA, the CDR3 is TGTGCCAGTAGGCAGACAGGGGAACAAACCGGGGAGCTGTTTTTT. Together with reference TRBV19 and TRBJ2-2, the CDR3 gives the full variable domain: DGGITQSPKYLFRKEGQNVTLSCEQNLNHDAMYWYRQDPGQGLRLIYYSQIVNDFQKGDIAEGYSVSREKKESFPLTVTSAQKNPTAFYLCASRQTGEQTGELFFGEGSRLTVL.

The V gene is TRBV27, the J gene TRBJ1-6; D may be TRBD1 (6 bases). In germline, CDR1 is MNHEY, CDR2 SMNVEV (reference sequence). Trimming pared 2 bases from V and 9 bases from J, leaving 14 bases between. The CDR3 has 15 residues. This chain's CDR3 is CASSLQGGMGSPLHF. The CDR3, as DNA: TGTGCCAGCAGTTTACAAGGGGGTATGGGTTCACCCCTCCACTTT.

This clone has just one count. V and J are TRBV5-1 and TRBJ1-2; 7 nucleotides agree with TRBD1. V lost 2 bases and J lost 1; bases outside the gene matches: 17. CDR1 and CDR2 (germline): SGHRS, YFSETQ. The CDR3 is 19 amino acids. CDR3 nucleotides: TGCGCCAGCAGCTTATTGTCCGGACAGGTCCTTGGGGGTAACTATGGCTACACCTTC. Translating gives CASSLLSGQVLGGNYGYTF.

The genes are TRBV19 and TRBJ1-1; a possible D gene is TRBD1 (5 bases). Germline assignment: CDR1 LNHDA and CDR2 SQIVND (reference sequence). The CDR3 totals 15 residues. V was clipped by 1 base and J by 0 bases, with 9 bases between them. The CDR3 here is CASSIAGDLNTEAFF. The CDR3 region has the DNA TGTGCCAGTAGTATAGCTGGGGACTTGAACACTGAAGCTTTCTTT.

The chain is built from TRBV11-2 and TRBJ1-6; D gene uncertain. CDR1 and CDR2 (germline): SGHAT, FQNNGV. Trimming stripped 4 bases from V and 7 bases from J, with 17 bases between. The CDR3 consists of 16 residues. The DNA for the CDR3 is TGTGCCAGCAGCTCCAGGTTCTCCACAGAAAATTCACCCCTCCACTTT. Its protein is CASSSRFSTENSPLHF.

The rearrangement links TRBV6-5 to TRBJ2-5; TRBD2 is a possible D gene (5 bases). The V end was cut by 6 bases, the J end by 5 bases, with 19 bases between. Germline V gene data show CDR1 as MNHEY and CDR2 as SVGAGI. The CDR3 length is 15 residues. In DNA form, the CDR3 reads TGTGCCAGCAGCCATACTTCGGACTTCTTTGAGACCCAGTACTTC. It is translated as CASSHTSDFFETQYF.

The chain has TRBV5-1 and TRBJ1-4; D remains unclear. The CDR3 is 12 amino acids. The V gene's germline CDR1 is SGHRS and CDR2 YFSETQ. V was trimmed by 2 bases and J by 8 bases, leaving 7 bases between them. CDR3 region: CASSFGREKLFF. The CDR3, as DNA: TGCGCCAGCAGCTTCGGTCGGGAAAAACTGTTTTTT. Looking up the rest from reference TRBV5-1 and TRBJ1-4 gives the full variable domain: KAGVTQTPRYLIKTRGQQVTLSCSPISGHRSVSWYQQTPGQGLQFLFEYFSETQRNKGNFPGRFSGRQFSNSRSEMNVSTLELGDSALYLCASSFGREKLFFGSGTQLSVL.

The chain combines TRBV7-2 with TRBJ2-7; the match to TRBD2 covers 7 bases. Germline CDR1 SGHTA, CDR2 FQGNSA. This CDR3 contains 16 residues. The V and J ends lost 1 base and 3 bases, in that order; junction bases with no gene match: 9. The DNA for the CDR3 is TGTGCCAGCAGCTTAGAAGTAATTAGCGGGCGCTACGAGCAGTACTTC. Translated, it gives CASSLEVISGRYEQYF.

The rearrangement links TRBV6-1 to TRBJ2-3; maybe TRBD2 (6 bases). V lost 2 bases, J lost 5 bases, and 17 bases lay in between. The CDR3 is made up of 16 amino acids. The germline V gene encodes CDR1 MNHNS and CDR2 SASEGT. The CDR3 sequence is CASSETGPGAGDTQYF. The CDR3 coding sequence is TGTGCCAGCAGTGAAACGGGACCCGGAGCGGGAGATACGCAGTATTTT.

This clone was detected a few times. The rearrangement uses TRBV2 and TRBJ2-7; D is ambiguous. CDR3 length equals 15 residues. Germline V gene data show CDR1 as SNHLY and CDR2 as FYNNEI. Between the trimmed V and J ends, which lost 0 bases and 2 bases, there was a span of 11 bases. CDR3 DNA: TGTGCCAGCAGTGAAGCGATCAGAAACGCCTACGAGCAGTACTTC. Protein sequence: CASSEAIRNAYEQYF.

CDR3 sequence reads: CASSPPAGRLEQYF. Written as DNA, the CDR3 is TGTGCCAGCAGCCCTCCAGCGGGAAGGCTCGAGCAGTACTTC. The chain couples TRBV6-9 to TRBJ2-7; 7 bases fit TRBD2. The CDR3 runs 14 residues. In germline, CDR1 is MNHGY, CDR2 SVAAGI. J lost 6 bases, V lost 6 bases, and 11 bases had no gene match.

This clone has only one observation. This sequence joins TRBV7-9 and TRBJ2-1, with 9 bases aligning to TRBD2. J was trimmed by 5 bases and V by 5 bases; bases with no gene match: 7. Looked up from germline, CDR1 is SEHNR and CDR2 is FQNEAQ (reference sequence). The CDR3 contains 15 residues. This chain's CDR3 is CASSERGRGNNEQFF. In nucleotides, the CDR3 is TGTGCCAGCAGCGAGCGCGGGAGGGGTAACAATGAGCAGTTCTTC.

V is TRBV5-3 and J is TRBJ1-4; 12 bases fit TRBD1. Being an ORF, TRBV5-3 has a function that is uncertain. This CDR3 region has 15 residues. V lost 3 bases to trimming and J lost 7 bases; unmatched junction nucleotides: 4. The CDR3 DNA reads as TGTGCCAGAAGCTGGGGGACAGGGGGCGGTGAAAAACTGTTTTTT. This codes for CARSWGTGGGEKLFF.

The gene calls are TRBV12-5 and TRBJ2-1; D might be TRBD1 (5 bases). V lost 1 base and J lost 9, with 16 bases in between. The germline gives CDR1 LGHNT, CDR2 FRNRAP. The length of the CDR3 is 15 residues. The CDR3, as DNA: TGTGCTAGTGGTTTGGGACAGTTTGGTTACCCTGAGCAGTTCTTC. This sequence encodes CASGLGQFGYPEQFF.

The CDR3 DNA reads TGTGCCAGCACCAGGTCTAACTATGGCTACACCTTC. This gives the protein CASTRSNYGYTF. V usage is TRBV28 and J usage is TRBJ1-2, with unresolved D. The CDR3 length is 12 residues. Germline CDR1 MDHEN, CDR2 SYDVKM. Trimming cost V 7 bases and J 0 bases, with 6 bases left between them.

This chain uses TRBV24-1 with TRBJ1-4; 8 positions match TRBD1. Losses at the gene ends were 0 bases for V and 5 bases for J; bases not matched to a gene: 4. CDR3 length equals 16 residues. Germline assignment: CDR1 KGHDR and CDR2 SFDVKD. CDR3 region: CATSDLHRTGNEKLFF. In DNA, the CDR3 is TGTGCCACCAGTGATTTGCACCGGACAGGGAATGAAAAACTGTTTTTT.

In this sample, this clone turned up a few times. The chain recombines TRBV3-1 (or the pseudogene TRBV3-2) with TRBJ2-2; D perhaps matches TRBD2 (5 bases). Per the germline V gene, CDR1 is LGHDT and CDR2 is YNNKEL (reference sequence). The CDR3 runs 15 residues. With 4 bases removed from V and 6 bases from J, the gap between germline ends came to 15 bases. As DNA, the CDR3 is TGTGCCAGCAGCCTCACCACTACTAGGCCCGGGGAGCTGTTTTTT. Translated: CASSLTTTRPGELFF.

The chain employs TRBV5-1 and TRBJ2-2; the match to TRBD2 covers 11 bases. Germline V CDR1 and CDR2: SGHRS, YFSETQ. CDR3 length equals 14 residues. The V gene end was trimmed by 4 bases and the J gene end by 7 bases; junction bases not matched to a gene: 3. The CDR3: CASSAGLAGGELFF. The CDR3 bases are TGCGCCAGCAGCGCAGGACTAGCGGGCGGGGAGCTGTTTTTT.

This clone was observed a single time. The chain uses TRBV5-5 and TRBJ2-3; 8 bases match TRBD2. Germline V gives CDR1 SGHKS, CDR2 YYEKEE (reference sequence). V was clipped by 0 bases and J by 0 bases; unmatched bases: 3. This CDR3 is built from 16 residues. CDR3 coding DNA: TGTGCCAGCAGCTTGGTGAGCGGGAGTAGCACAGATACGCAGTATTTT. The encoded protein is CASSLVSGSSTDTQYF.

J is TRBJ2-6 and V is TRBV18; TRBD2 is a possible D gene (5 bases). V lost 3 bases, J lost 2 bases, and 17 bases lay in between. There are 18 residues in the CDR3. Germline CDR1 and CDR2: KGHSH and LQKENI. The CDR3 loop is CASSPQAPGGTGANVLTF. The CDR3 nucleotides read TGTGCCAGCTCACCTCAGGCTCCAGGAGGAACTGGGGCCAACGTCCTGACTTTC.

This sequence joins TRBV7-2 and TRBJ1-2; D might be TRBD1 (6 bases). Germline V CDR1 and CDR2: SGHTA, FQGNSA. The CDR3 runs 13 residues. Between the trimmed V and J ends, which lost 5 bases and 3 bases, there was a span of 10 bases. This CDR3 reads CASSDRPDYGYTF. For the CDR3, the DNA is TGTGCCAGCAGCGACAGGCCCGACTATGGCTACACCTTC.

This clone was recorded once. The gene calls are TRBV27 and TRBJ2-5; D unresolved. Germline CDR1 reads MNHEY; CDR2 reads SMNVEV (reference sequence). The CDR3 covers 17 residues. The V gene lost 6 bases and the J gene lost 2 bases, with 22 bases spanning the gap. CDR3 sequence reads: CASSRSPSFQIQETQYF. The CDR3 bases are TGTGCCAGCAGCCGTTCGCCTTCGTTCCAGATACAAGAGACCCAGTACTTC.

The chain is built from TRBV12-3 or TRBV12-4 and TRBJ2-1; 7 bases line up with TRBD2. The J segment lost 3 bases and the V segment lost 6 bases, leaving 2 bases of the junction unmatched. The CDR3 is made up of 13 amino acids. The DNA for the CDR3 is TGTGCCAGCAGCTGGGAGGGCTACAATGAGCAGTTCTTC. Translation gives CASSWEGYNEQFF.

The V gene is TRBV9, the J gene TRBJ2-2, with D possibly being TRBD2 (6 bases). Trimming removed 2 bases at V and 2 bases at J, with 10 bases between. The V gene's germline CDR1 is SGDLS and CDR2 YYNGEE. This CDR3 is built from 15 residues. CDR3 region: CASSVQGLNTGELFF. In nucleotides, the CDR3 is TGTGCCAGCAGCGTCCAGGGACTTAACACCGGGGAGCTGTTTTTT.